The clone carrying this T cell receptor beta chain was seen many times. Its antigen is currently unknown. This entry is derived from a study of identical twins. TCRdb ran MiXCR on the 5' RACE reads and lists one entry per CDR3 protein. Of 140,000 to 150,000 distinct CDR3 sequences listed, roughly 3.2% were seen once; the top ten hold about 7.8%. The germline V and J ends were trimmed by 0 bases and 2 bases, with 7 bases remaining between them. The CDR3 is 14 amino acids. Germline CDR1 and CDR2: LGHDT and YNNKEL (reference sequence). Study-wide results and caveats: Invariant MAIT and iNKT cells may have partly biased zero-insertion analyses.

This clonotype originated in a man between 18 and 29 years old in good health. Sequenced: memory T cells sorted from blood. The chain is built from TRBV3-1 and TRBJ2-5; tentatively, D is TRBD1 (5 bases). CDR3 sequence reads: CASSQEGQQETQYF. In DNA, the CDR3 is TGTGCCAGCAGCCAAGAGGGGCAACAAGAGACCCAGTACTTC.